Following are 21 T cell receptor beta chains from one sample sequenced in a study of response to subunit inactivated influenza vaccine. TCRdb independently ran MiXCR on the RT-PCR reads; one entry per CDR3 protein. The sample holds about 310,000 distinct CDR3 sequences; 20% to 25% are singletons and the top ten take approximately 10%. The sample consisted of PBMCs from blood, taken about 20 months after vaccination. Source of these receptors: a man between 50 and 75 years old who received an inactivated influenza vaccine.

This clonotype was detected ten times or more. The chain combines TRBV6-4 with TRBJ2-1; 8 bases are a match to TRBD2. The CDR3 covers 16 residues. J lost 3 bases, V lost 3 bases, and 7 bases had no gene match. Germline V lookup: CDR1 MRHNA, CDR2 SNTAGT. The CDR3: CASSESPGTSYNEQFF. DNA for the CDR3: TGTGCCAGCAGTGAAAGTCCCGGGACTAGCTACAATGAGCAGTTCTTC.

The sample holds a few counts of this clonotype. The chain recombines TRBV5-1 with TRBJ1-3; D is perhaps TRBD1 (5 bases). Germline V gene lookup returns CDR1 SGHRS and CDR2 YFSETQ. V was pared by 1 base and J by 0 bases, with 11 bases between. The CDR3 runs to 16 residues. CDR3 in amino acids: CASSLTGRVSGNTIYF. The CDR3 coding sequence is TGCGCCAGCAGCTTGACAGGCCGCGTCTCTGGAAACACCATATATTTT.

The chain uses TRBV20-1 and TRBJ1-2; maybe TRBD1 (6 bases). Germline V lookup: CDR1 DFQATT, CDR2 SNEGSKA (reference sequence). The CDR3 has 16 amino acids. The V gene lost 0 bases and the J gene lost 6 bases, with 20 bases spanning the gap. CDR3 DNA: TGCAGTGCTAGAGATGAGGGGACACATAAGTTGCATGGCTACACCTTC. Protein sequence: CSARDEGTHKLHGYTF.

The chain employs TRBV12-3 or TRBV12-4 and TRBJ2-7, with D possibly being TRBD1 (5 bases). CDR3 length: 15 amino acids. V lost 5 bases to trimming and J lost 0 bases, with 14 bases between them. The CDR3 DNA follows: TGTGCCAGCAGTCCTGAGTTGGGGCCCTCCTACGAGCAGTACTTC. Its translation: CASSPELGPSYEQYF.

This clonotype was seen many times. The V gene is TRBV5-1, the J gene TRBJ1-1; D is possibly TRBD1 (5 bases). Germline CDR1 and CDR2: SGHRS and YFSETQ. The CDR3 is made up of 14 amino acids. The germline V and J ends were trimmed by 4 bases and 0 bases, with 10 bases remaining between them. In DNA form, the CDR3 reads TGCGCCAGCAGCAATCAGGACATGAACACTGAAGCTTTCTTT. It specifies CASSNQDMNTEAFF.

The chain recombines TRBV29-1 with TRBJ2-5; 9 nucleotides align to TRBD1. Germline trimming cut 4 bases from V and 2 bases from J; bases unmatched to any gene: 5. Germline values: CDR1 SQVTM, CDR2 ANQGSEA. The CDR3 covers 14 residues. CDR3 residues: CSVGADRGQETQYF. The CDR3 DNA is TGCAGCGTTGGTGCGGACAGGGGACAAGAGACCCAGTACTTC.

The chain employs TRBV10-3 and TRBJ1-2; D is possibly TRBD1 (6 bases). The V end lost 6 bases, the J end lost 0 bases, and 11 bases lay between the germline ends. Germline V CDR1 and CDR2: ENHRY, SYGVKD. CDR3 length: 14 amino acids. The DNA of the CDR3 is TGTGCCATCAGCCCTCGGGACACTAACTATGGCTACACCTTC. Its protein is CAISPRDTNYGYTF.

The CDR3 sequence is CASSDLFSKAEAFF. CDR3 bases: TGTGCCAGCAGCGACCTTTTCTCGAAGGCTGAAGCTTTCTTT. The chain is built from TRBV6-2 or TRBV6-3 and TRBJ1-1; D gene unclear. V dropped 6 bases and J dropped 6 bases, with 17 bases sitting between them. There are 14 residues in the CDR3. Germline V gene lookup returns CDR1 MNHEY and CDR2 SVGEGT.

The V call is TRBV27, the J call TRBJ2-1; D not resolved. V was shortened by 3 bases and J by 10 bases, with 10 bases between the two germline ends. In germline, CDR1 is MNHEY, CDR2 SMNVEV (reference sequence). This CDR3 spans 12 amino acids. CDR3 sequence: CASSFPFGEQFF. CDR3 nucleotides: TGTGCCAGCAGTTTCCCCTTTGGGGAGCAGTTCTTC.

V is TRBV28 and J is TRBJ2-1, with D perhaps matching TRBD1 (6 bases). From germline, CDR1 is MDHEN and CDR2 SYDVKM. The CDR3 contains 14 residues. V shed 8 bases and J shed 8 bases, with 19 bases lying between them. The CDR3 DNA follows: TGTGCCAGCTTCAAAACAGGGTCAAGGGATGAGCAGTTCTTC. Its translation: CASFKTGSRDEQFF.

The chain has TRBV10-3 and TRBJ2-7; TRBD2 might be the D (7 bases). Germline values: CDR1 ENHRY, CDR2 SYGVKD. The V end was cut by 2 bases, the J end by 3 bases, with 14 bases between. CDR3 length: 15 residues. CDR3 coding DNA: TGTGCCATCAGTGAGGGGCCGGGGGGCCTCTACGAGCAGTACTTC. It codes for CAISEGPGGLYEQYF.

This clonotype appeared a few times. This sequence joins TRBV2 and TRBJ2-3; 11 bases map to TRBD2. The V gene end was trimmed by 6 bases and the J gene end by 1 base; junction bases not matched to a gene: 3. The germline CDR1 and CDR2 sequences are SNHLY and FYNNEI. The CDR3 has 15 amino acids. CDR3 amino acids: CASRPLAGGTDTQYF. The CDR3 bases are TGTGCCAGCAGGCCACTAGCGGGAGGCACAGATACGCAGTATTTT.

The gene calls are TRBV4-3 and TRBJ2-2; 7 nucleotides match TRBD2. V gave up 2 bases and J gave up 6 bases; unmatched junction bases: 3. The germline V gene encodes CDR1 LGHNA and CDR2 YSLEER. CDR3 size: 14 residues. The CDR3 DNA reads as TGCGCCAGCAGCCAAACCGGACTAGCCGGGGAGCTGTTTTTT. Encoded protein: CASSQTGLAGELFF.

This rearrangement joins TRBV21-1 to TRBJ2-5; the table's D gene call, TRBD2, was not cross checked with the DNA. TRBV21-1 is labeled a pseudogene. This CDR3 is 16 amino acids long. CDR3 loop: CASSLHVAGCQETQYF. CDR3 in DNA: TGTGCCAGCAGCCTCCATGTAGCGGGTTGCCAAGAGACCCAGTACTTC.

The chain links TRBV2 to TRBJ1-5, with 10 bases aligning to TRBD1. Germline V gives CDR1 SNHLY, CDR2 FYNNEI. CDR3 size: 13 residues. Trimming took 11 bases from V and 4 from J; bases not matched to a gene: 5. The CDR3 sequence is CAGQGGINQPQHF. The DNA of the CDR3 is TGTGCCGGACAGGGGGGAATAAATCAGCCCCAGCATTTT.

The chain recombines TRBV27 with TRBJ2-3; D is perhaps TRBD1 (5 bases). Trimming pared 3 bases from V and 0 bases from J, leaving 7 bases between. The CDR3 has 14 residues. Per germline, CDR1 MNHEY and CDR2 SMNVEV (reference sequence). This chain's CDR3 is CASSFYRSTDTQYF. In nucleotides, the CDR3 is TGTGCCAGCAGTTTTTACAGGAGCACAGATACGCAGTATTTT.

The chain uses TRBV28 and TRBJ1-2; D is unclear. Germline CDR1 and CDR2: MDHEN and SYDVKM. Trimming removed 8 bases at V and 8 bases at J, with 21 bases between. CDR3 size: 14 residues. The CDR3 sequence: CASSPPRGSMGYTF. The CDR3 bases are TGTGCCAGCTCCCCGCCCCGCGGATCGATGGGCTACACCTTC.

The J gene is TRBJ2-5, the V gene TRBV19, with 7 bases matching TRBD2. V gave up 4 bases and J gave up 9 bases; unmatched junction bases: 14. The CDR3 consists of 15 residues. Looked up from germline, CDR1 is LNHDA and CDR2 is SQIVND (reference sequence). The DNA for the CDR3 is TGTGCCAGTAGTACCGCAACCCGGCGGGAGACCTCCCAGTACTTC. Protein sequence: CASSTATRRETSQYF. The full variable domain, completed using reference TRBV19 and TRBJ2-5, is DGGITQSPKYLFRKEGQNVTLSCEQNLNHDAMYWYRQDPGQGLRLIYYSQIVNDFQKGDIAEGYSVSREKKESFPLTVTSAQKNPTAFYLCASSTATRRETSQYFGPGTRLLVL.

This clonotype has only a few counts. The CDR3 sequence: CASSLARGQNTEAFF. CDR3 nucleotides: TGCGCCAGCAGCTTGGCCAGGGGTCAAAACACTGAAGCTTTCTTT. V gene TRBV5-1 combines with J gene TRBJ1-1; TRBD1 is a possible D gene (6 bases). The CDR3 has 15 residues. The germline V gene has CDR1 SGHRS and CDR2 YFSETQ. V shed 0 bases and J shed 2 bases, with 11 bases lying between them.

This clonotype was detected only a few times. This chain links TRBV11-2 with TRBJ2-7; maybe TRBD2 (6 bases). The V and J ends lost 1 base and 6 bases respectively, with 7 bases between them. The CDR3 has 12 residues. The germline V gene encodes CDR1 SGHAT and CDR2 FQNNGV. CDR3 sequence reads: CASSLGDSEQYF. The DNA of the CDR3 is TGTGCCAGCAGCTTAGGGGACTCCGAGCAGTACTTC.

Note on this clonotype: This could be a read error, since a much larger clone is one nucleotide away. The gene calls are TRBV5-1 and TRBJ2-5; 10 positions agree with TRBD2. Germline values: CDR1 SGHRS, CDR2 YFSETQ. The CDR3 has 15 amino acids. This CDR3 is CASSFHSGGKESQYF. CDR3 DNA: TGCGCCAGCAGTTTCCATAGCGGGGGGAAAGAGAGCCAGTACTTC.